Shown below are 27 T cell receptor beta chains from a single sample sequenced in a study of shared clonotypes between healthy human individuals. Measured with immunoSEQ multiplex PCR; TCRdb has only the in-frame clones, and not every one. Here the sample spans about 480,000 clones, 75% to 80% being singletons. The sequencing input was PBMCs. These receptors were collected from a woman in her forties in good health. Some clones in this sample may be carry-over from other donors' samples.

This clone was picked up a small number of times. This chain joins TRBV19 and TRBJ2-1; TRBD2 matches 7 bases. Germline V CDR1 and CDR2: LNHDA, SQIVND (reference sequence). The CDR3 loop spans 16 amino acids. With 5 bases clipped from V and 0 bases from J, the junction kept 7 bases outside the gene matches. CDR3 amino acids: CASSSLGGSSYNEQFF. The CDR3 DNA is TGTGCCAGTAGTTCCCTGGGCGGGAGCTCCTACAATGAGCAGTTCTTC.

This chain uses TRBV5-5 with TRBJ2-6, with D unclear. V lost 2 bases, J lost 4 bases, and 4 bases lay in between. Looked up from germline, CDR1 is SGHKS and CDR2 is YYEKEE (reference sequence). The CDR3 totals 13 residues. The CDR3 spells CASSFQGANVLTF. As DNA, the CDR3 is TGTGCCAGCAGCTTCCAAGGGGCCAACGTCCTGACTTTC.

The sample holds many counts of this clone. CDR3 loop: CASSFRVSSGNTIYF. CDR3 DNA: TGTGCCAGCAGCTTTAGAGTTAGCTCTGGAAACACCATATATTTT. The J gene is TRBJ1-3, the V gene TRBV7-2; no definite D call. This CDR3 has 15 residues. V lost 3 bases to trimming and J lost 0 bases, with 9 bases between them. CDR1 and CDR2 from the germline V gene are SGHTA and FQGNSA. The whole variable domain, remainder taken from reference TRBV7-2 and TRBJ1-3, is GAGVSQSPSNKVTEKGKDVELRCDPISGHTALYWYRQSLGQGLEFLIYFQGNSAPDKSGLPSDRFSAERTGGSVSTLTIQRTQQEDSAVYLCASSFRVSSGNTIYFGEGSWLTVV.

The rearrangement links TRBV6-5 to TRBJ1-2; weak D call: TRBD1 (6 bases). Germline CDR1 is MNHEY and CDR2 is SVGAGI. CDR3 size: 14 residues. V lost 4 bases and J 6 bases, leaving 15 bases between the germline ends. The CDR3, as DNA: TGTGCCAGCAGTTCAACGACAGGATCCAATGGCTACACCTTC. The encoded protein is CASSSTTGSNGYTF.

The chain joins TRBV7-9 to TRBJ2-2; 10 bases align to TRBD2. CDR3 length: 16 residues. The junction had 10 bases not matched to a gene; V was cut back by 6 bases and J by 6 bases. CDR1 and CDR2 from the germline V gene are SEHNR and FQNEAQ (reference sequence). The CDR3 protein is CASRFKPGTSAGELFF. Here the CDR3 DNA reads TGTGCCAGCAGGTTTAAACCCGGGACTAGCGCCGGGGAGCTGTTTTTT.

This chain links TRBV2 with TRBJ2-5; D unresolved. V was shortened by 4 bases and J by 2 bases, with 11 bases between the two germline ends. Germline V gives CDR1 SNHLY, CDR2 FYNNEI. This CDR3 is 14 amino acids long. The CDR3 sequence: CASSGLDVQETQYF. CDR3 nucleotide sequence: TGTGCCAGCAGTGGATTGGACGTGCAAGAGACCCAGTACTTC.

J is TRBJ2-6 and V is TRBV7-3; D is perhaps TRBD1 (6 bases). V lost 3 bases and J lost 2, with 14 bases in between. This CDR3 region has 17 residues. Germline V lookup: CDR1 SGHTA, CDR2 FQGTGA. The CDR3 DNA reads as TGTGCCAGCAGCTTTCAACAGGGTATCCCTGGGGCCAACGTCCTGACTTTC. The encoded protein is CASSFQQGIPGANVLTF.

In this sample, this clone turned up once. This chain uses TRBV30 with TRBJ2-1; D is undetermined. The CDR3 consists of 12 residues. Per germline, CDR1 GTSNPN and CDR2 SVGIG (reference sequence). Trimming took off 0 bases at V and 8 bases at J, with 8 bases between the two ends. CDR3 DNA sequence: TGTGCCTGGAGTGTGGTAGCCGATGAGCAGTTCTTC. Its protein product is CAWSVVADEQFF.

The chain links TRBV7-8 to TRBJ1-1; TRBD1 is a possible D gene (5 bases). V was clipped by 1 base and J by 7 bases, with 10 bases between them. The CDR3 spans 13 residues. Germline CDR1 and CDR2: SGHVS and FQNEAQ. CDR3 region: CASSLVPGVEAFF. CDR3 in DNA: TGTGCCAGCAGCTTAGTGCCGGGGGTTGAAGCTTTCTTT.

V gene TRBV28 combines with J gene TRBJ1-5; D unresolved. Trimming left V 2 bases short and J 1 base short, with 3 bases between. The CDR3 runs 13 residues. Germline V gives CDR1 MDHEN, CDR2 SYDVKM. The CDR3 protein is CASSLLSNQPQHF. Written as DNA, the CDR3 is TGTGCCAGCAGTTTACTGAGCAATCAGCCCCAGCATTTT. The full variable domain, rest sourced from reference TRBV28 and TRBJ1-5, is DVKVTQSSRYLVKRTGEKVFLECVQDMDHENMFWYRQDPGLGLRLIYFSYDVKMKEKGDIPEGYSVSREKKERFSLILESASTNQTSMYLCASSLLSNQPQHFGDGTRLSIL.

This clone is categorized as medium-sized. The chain links TRBV11-2 to TRBJ2-1, with D perhaps assigned TRBD1 or TRBD2 (5 bases each). Per the germline V gene, CDR1 is SGHAT and CDR2 is FQNNGV. V gave up 1 base and J gave up 0 bases, with 19 bases separating them. CDR3 length: 19 residues. CDR3 nucleotides: TGTGCCAGCAGCTTAGGAAGGAAACTGGTTGGGGGCTCCTACAATGAGCAGTTCTTC. Translating it yields CASSLGRKLVGGSYNEQFF.

J is TRBJ1-3 and V is TRBV4-2; the D gene is possibly TRBD1 (5 bases). CDR1 LGHNA and CDR2 YNFKEQ come from the germline V gene. The CDR3 sequence is 16 residues long. V was shortened by 4 bases and J by 0 bases, with 13 bases between the two germline ends. The CDR3 sequence is CASSLAQGASGNTIYF. CDR3 in DNA: TGTGCCAGCAGCCTTGCGCAGGGCGCCTCTGGAAACACCATATATTTT.

The sample holds a few counts of this clone. The chain has TRBV19 and TRBJ1-1, with 7 bases fitting TRBD1. V lost 5 bases to trimming and J lost 6 bases; unmatched junction nucleotides: 6. CDR3 length: 13 amino acids. The germline V gene encodes CDR1 LNHDA and CDR2 SQIVND (reference sequence). CDR3 bases: TGTGCCAGTAGTGTGACAGGGTGGGCTGAAGCTTTCTTT. Translation gives CASSVTGWAEAFF.

As for this clone: One end of the junction does not line up with germline, which may come from a read error. Other DNA variants within this sample encode the same CDR3. The chain joins TRBV5-1 to TRBJ1-2; TRBD1 matches 8 bases. Germline V gives CDR1 SGHRS, CDR2 YFSETQ. The CDR3 runs 13 residues. The CDR3 spells CASSPDRAYGYTF. The CDR3 coding sequence is TGCGCCAGCAGCCCGGACAGGGCCTATGGTTACACATTC.

CDR3 bases: TGTGCCAGCAGCAGGACCGGGACTAGCGAATACAATGAGCAGTTCTTC. It translates to CASSRTGTSEYNEQFF. The chain couples TRBV7-3 to TRBJ2-1, with 10 bases that match TRBD2. This CDR3 has 16 residues. Germline V lookup: CDR1 SGHTA, CDR2 FQGTGA. The J segment lost 4 bases and the V segment lost 5 bases, leaving 8 bases of the junction unmatched.

The genes are TRBV6-1 and TRBJ2-7; TRBD2 might be the D (6 bases). Trimming removed 7 bases from V and 0 bases from J, with 10 bases in between. This CDR3 is 13 amino acids long. Germline values: CDR1 MNHNS, CDR2 SASEGT. The CDR3 loop reads CASTPGSSYEQYF. In DNA, the CDR3 is TGTGCCAGCACCCCCGGGAGCTCCTACGAGCAGTACTTC.

The chain recombines TRBV4-3 with TRBJ2-1; the match to TRBD2 covers 13 bases. This CDR3 contains 15 residues. The ends lost 6 bases at V and 7 bases at J; junction bases unmatched: 6. The germline gives CDR1 LGHNA, CDR2 YSLEER. The CDR3 DNA reads TGCGCCAGCAGTCAACTAGCGGGAGGGGGGAATGAGCAGTTCTTC. It yields the protein CASSQLAGGGNEQFF.

The rearrangement uses TRBV28 and TRBJ2-1, with D tentatively TRBD1 (6 bases). V lost 6 bases and J lost 4, with 16 bases in between. Germline assignment: CDR1 MDHEN and CDR2 SYDVKM. This CDR3 has 15 residues. The CDR3 spells CASSFIRGVYNEQFF. As DNA, the CDR3 is TGTGCCAGCAGCTTTATCAGGGGCGTTTACAATGAGCAGTTCTTC.

This clone appeared once. The gene calls are TRBV4-2 and TRBJ2-7; D is ambiguous. Per the germline V gene, CDR1 is LGHNA and CDR2 is YNFKEQ. The CDR3 extends over 14 amino acids. V was cut by 1 base and J by 0 bases, with 7 bases left in between. This CDR3 reads CASSQVGFSYEQYF. CDR3 DNA: TGTGCCAGCAGCCAAGTGGGGTTCTCCTACGAGCAGTACTTC.

This clone has only one observation. The genes are TRBV6-5 and TRBJ1-3, with D perhaps matching TRBD1 (6 bases). Trimming removed 6 bases at V and 0 bases at J, with 9 bases between. Germline values: CDR1 MNHEY, CDR2 SVGAGI. This CDR3 region has 14 residues. The CDR3 spells CASSSDSSGNTIYF. CDR3 nucleotide sequence: TGTGCCAGCAGCTCGGACAGCTCTGGAAACACCATATATTTT.

The chain is built from TRBV5-6 and TRBJ2-2; no clear D gene. This CDR3 contains 12 residues. Germline CDR1 reads SGHDT; CDR2 reads YYEEEE. The V end was cut by 4 bases, the J end by 4 bases, with 5 bases between. In nucleotides, the CDR3 is TGTGCCAGCAGCCCCCCCACCGGGGAGCTGTTTTTT. It is translated as CASSPPTGELFF. The full variable domain, completed using reference TRBV5-6 and TRBJ2-2, is DAGVTQSPTHLIKTRGQQVTLRCSPKSGHDTVSWYQQALGQGPQFIFQYYEEEERQRGNFPDRFSGHQFPNYSSELNVNALLLGDSALYLCASSPPTGELFFGEGSRLTVL.

The chain employs TRBV6-1 and TRBJ1-3; perhaps TRBD1 as D (6 bases). V gave up 7 bases and J gave up 3 bases, with 16 bases separating them. In germline, CDR1 is MNHNS, CDR2 SASEGT. CDR3 size: 15 residues. CDR3 sequence: CASTAGTNLGNTIYF. As DNA, the CDR3 is TGTGCCAGCACGGCGGGGACAAACCTTGGAAACACCATATATTTT.

This sequence joins TRBV29-1 and TRBJ2-3, with D unresolved. V was trimmed by 7 bases and J by 3 bases, leaving 5 bases between them. Germline V gene lookup returns CDR1 SQVTM and CDR2 ANQGSEA. This CDR3 contains 10 residues. This CDR3 is CSANTDTQYF. Here the CDR3 DNA reads TGCAGCGCGAATACAGATACGCAGTATTTT.

The chain carries TRBV6-1 and TRBJ2-1; possibly TRBD1 or TRBD2 for D (5 bases each). This CDR3 region has 15 residues. CDR1 and CDR2 (germline): MNHNS, SASEGT. Trimming took off 4 bases at V and 2 bases at J, with 12 bases between the two ends. This chain's CDR3 is CASSVGVGAYNEQFF. The DNA for the CDR3 is TGTGCCAGCAGTGTGGGGGTGGGTGCCTACAATGAGCAGTTCTTC.

This clone occurred once. The genes are TRBV5-6 and TRBJ2-3; no definite D call. Germline V gives CDR1 SGHDT, CDR2 YYEEEE. The germline V and J ends were trimmed by 4 bases and 2 bases, with 8 bases remaining between them. The CDR3 contains 13 residues. CDR3 DNA: TGTGCCAGCAGCGGCGCAGCCACAGATACGCAGTATTTT. Its protein is CASSGAATDTQYF.

V usage is TRBV7-9 and J usage is TRBJ2-3, with D perhaps assigned TRBD1 or TRBD2 (6 bases each). Germline V lookup: CDR1 SEHNR, CDR2 FQNEAQ (reference sequence). The CDR3 length is 13 residues. Between the trimmed V and J ends, which lost 4 bases and 6 bases, there was a span of 11 bases. The CDR3 region has the DNA TGTGCCAGCAGCTATAGAGGGGGGGATACGCAGTATTTT. Translated, it gives CASSYRGGDTQYF.

This clone has just a few counts. CDR3 sequence (DNA): TGTGCCATCAGTGAGTCAGCGGGAGGGCCAGATACGCAGTATTTT. Its translation: CAISESAGGPDTQYF. The gene calls are TRBV10-3 and TRBJ2-3; 10 nucleotides agree with TRBD2. The germline gives CDR1 ENHRY, CDR2 SYGVKD. Trimming at V came to 0 bases and at J to 4 bases, leaving 1 base not matched to a gene. The CDR3 loop spans 15 amino acids.